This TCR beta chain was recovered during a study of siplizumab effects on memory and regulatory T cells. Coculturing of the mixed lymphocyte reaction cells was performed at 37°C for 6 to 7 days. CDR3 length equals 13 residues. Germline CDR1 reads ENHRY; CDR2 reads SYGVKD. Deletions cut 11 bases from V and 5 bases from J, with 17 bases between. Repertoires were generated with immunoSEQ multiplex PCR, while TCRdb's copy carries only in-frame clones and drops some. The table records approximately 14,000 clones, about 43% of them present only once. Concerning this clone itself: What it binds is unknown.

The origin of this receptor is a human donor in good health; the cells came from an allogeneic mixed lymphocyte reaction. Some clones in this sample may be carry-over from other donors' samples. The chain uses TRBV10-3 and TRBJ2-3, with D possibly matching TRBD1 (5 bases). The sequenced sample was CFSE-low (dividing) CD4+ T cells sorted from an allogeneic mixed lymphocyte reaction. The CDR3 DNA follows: TGTGCCCACGGGCAGGGTAGAATAGATACGCAGTATTTT. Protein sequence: CAHGQGRIDTQYF.